Ten or more counts support the clone carrying this T cell receptor (beta chain). MiXCR, run by TCRdb on the 5' RACE reads, gives a single entry per CDR3 protein. The repertoire consists of around 250,000 distinct CDR3 sequences, with 5.5% to 8% occurring once and the leading ten covering under 4%. The CDR3 is 14 residues long. Germline assignment: CDR1 DFQATT and CDR2 SNEGSKA (reference sequence). V was cut by 5 bases and J by 0 bases, with 13 bases left in between. The data were taken from a study of identical twins. These data also formed part of another study, on yellow fever vaccine responses in identical twins.

The sequence was collected from a woman aged 18-29 years in good health. The chain joins TRBV20-1 to TRBJ1-1; the D is unclear. The material sequenced was memory (CD45RO+) T cells sorted from blood. CDR3 loop: CSAETEGMNTEAFF. CDR3 nucleotide sequence: TGCAGTGCTGAAACGGAGGGAATGAACACTGAAGCTTTCTTT.